Here is one T cell receptor beta chain with its context. Its antigen is undetermined. This entry belongs to a study of CD8 T cells in Susac syndrome. Trimming stripped 6 bases from V and 2 bases from J, with 11 bases between. The CDR3 extends over 14 amino acids. The germline V gene has CDR1 ENHRY and CDR2 SYGVKD. Study-wide results and caveats: In total CD8+ repertoires, about 15 Susac-specific public clones were found, and roughly five in CD8+ TEMRA repertoires.

The authors reverse transcribed roughly 0.5 to 1 ug RNA with random hexamers. The method of amplification for TCR beta CDR3 was immunoSEQ multiplex PCR, covering 54 Vbeta and 13 Jbeta. TCRdb itself ran the immunoSEQ multiplex PCR reads through MiXCR, one entry per CDR3 protein. This table holds around 150,000 distinct CDR3 sequences, about 95% found once. The clonotype originates from a human donor with Susac syndrome. The source material was CD8+ T cells from PBMCs. The chain joins TRBV10-3 to TRBJ2-1; maybe TRBD2 (6 bases). CDR3 region: CAIRGTAAYNEQFF. CDR3 bases: TGTGCCATCAGAGGGACTGCCGCCTACAATGAGCAGTTCTTC.